These T cell receptor beta chains were read from a single sample in a study of shared clonotypes between healthy human individuals. Data came from immunoSEQ multiplex PCR; TCRdb stores just in-frame clones and leaves some out. Here the sample spans roughly 500,000 clones, roughly 80% being singletons. The sample was PBMCs. The source of these receptors is a woman in her thirties or forties in good health. Some clones in this sample may be carry-over from other donors' samples. Both conserved end residues are part of each CDR3. The D gene is left open where the match is weak. Only some rows state a clone size, as once, few, many or a class for expanded clones.

clone_size | d_call | j_call | v_call | cdr3_aa | cdr3_nt
. | . | TRBJ2-2 | TRBV5-5 | CASSLESFTGELFF | TGTGCCAGCAGCTTGGAATCGTTCACCGGGGAGCTGTTTTTT
. | TRBD1 | TRBJ2-1 | TRBV10-3 | CAISDLGQGADEQFF | TGTGCCATCAGTGATTTGGGACAGGGGGCAGATGAGCAGTTCTTC
. | TRBD1 | TRBJ1-3 | TRBV27 | CASSSQGRNTIYF | TGTGCCAGCAGTTCACAGGGGCGAAACACCATATATTTT
. | TRBD1 | TRBJ2-1 | TRBV28 | CASSGEDRGNEQFF | TGTGCCAGCAGTGGGGAGGACAGGGGTAATGAGCAGTTCTTC
once | . | TRBJ2-5 | TRBV5-5 | CASSLDRAGETQYF | TGTGCCAGCAGCTTGGACCGGGCCGGGGAGACCCAGTACTTC
. | TRBD1 | TRBJ1-2 | TRBV4-2 | CASSLSQGRGNYGYTF | TGTGCCAGCAGCTTGTCACAGGGGAGGGGGAACTATGGCTACACCTTC
. | . | TRBJ2-2 | TRBV27 | CASIKGSTGELFF | TGTGCCAGCATAAAGGGAAGCACCGGGGAGCTGTTTTTT
few | . | TRBJ2-2 | TRBV6-6 | CASSRLDGGELFF | TGTGCCAGCAGTCGCCTGGACGGCGGGGAGCTGTTTTTT
few | . | TRBJ2-7 | TRBV5-6 | CASSFLRGGIYEQYF | TGTGCCAGCAGCTTCCTTAGAGGGGGGATCTACGAGCAGTACTTC
. | . | TRBJ2-2 | TRBV9 | CASSVSGTPNTGELFF | TGTGCCAGCAGCGTATCCGGGACCCCGAACACCGGGGAGCTGTTTTTT
once | . | TRBJ1-5 | TRBV30 | CAWSIGLVSNQPQHF | TGTGCCTGGAGTATCGGTTTGGTTAGCAATCAGCCCCAGCATTTT
few | . | TRBJ2-1 | TRBV7-7 | CASSRDVYNEQFF | TGTGCTAGCAGTCGGGACGTCTACAATGAGCAGTTCTTC
. | TRBD2 | TRBJ2-3 | TRBV18 | CASSPKDGGYTDTQYF | TGTGCCAGCTCACCAAAAGACGGGGGGTACACAGATACGCAGTATTTT
few | TRBD2 | TRBJ2-2 | TRBV2 | CASSVRLAGSGGELFF | TGTGCCAGCAGTGTGCGACTAGCGGGATCGGGCGGGGAGCTGTTTTTT
. | . | TRBJ2-2 | TRBV2 | CASSDPAGVGELFF | TGTGCCAGCAGTGACCCAGCTGGGGTGGGGGAGCTGTTTTTT
. | . | TRBJ1-2 | TRBV14 | CASSQVQGWNYGYTF | TGTGCCAGCAGCCAAGTTCAGGGGTGGAACTATGGCTACACCTTC
. | TRBD1 | TRBJ2-1 | TRBV11-2 | CASSWGQYNEQFF | TGTGCCAGCAGCTGGGGACAGTACAATGAGCAGTTCTTC
. | TRBD1 | TRBJ1-5 | TRBV30 | CAWGQGNQPQHF | TGTGCCTGGGGACAGGGCAATCAGCCCCAGCATTTT
many | TRBD2 | TRBJ2-7 | TRBV18 | CASSQTASGSYEQYF | TGTGCCAGCTCTCAGACGGCTAGCGGGTCCTACGAGCAGTACTTC
. | . | TRBJ1-2 | TRBV5-4 | CASSLRGVTNYGYTF | TGTGCCAGCAGCTTACGAGGGGTTACTAACTATGGCTACACCTTC
. | TRBD1 | TRBJ2-7 | TRBV2 | CASSGGRGYEQYF | TGTGCCAGCAGTGGTGGCAGGGGGTACGAGCAGTACTTC
. | TRBD1 | TRBJ1-1 | TRBV2 | CASRHRGGNTEAFF | TGTGCCAGCAGGCACAGGGGAGGGAACACTGAAGCTTTCTTT
. | . | TRBJ2-1 | TRBV11-2 | CASSLSVARNEQFF | TGTGCCAGCAGCTTAAGCGTAGCCCGGAATGAGCAGTTCTTC
. | . | TRBJ2-1 | TRBV5-1 | CASSLKQSSYNEQFF | TGCGCCAGCAGCCTAAAGCAGAGCTCCTACAATGAGCAGTTCTTC
. | TRBD2 | TRBJ2-3 | TRBV9 | CASTLGRTSDTDTQYF | TGTGCCAGCACCCTAGGTAGGACTAGCGATACAGATACGCAGTATTTT
. | TRBD1 | TRBJ2-2 | TRBV19 | CAARRRGQNTGELFF | TGTGCCGCACGCCGCAGGGGGCAGAACACCGGGGAGCTGTTTTTT
. | TRBD1 | TRBJ1-2 | TRBV5-1 | CASSFGQGDGYTF | TGCGCCAGCAGCTTCGGACAGGGAGATGGCTACACCTTC
. | TRBD1 | TRBJ1-4 | TRBV10-3 | CAIRGQGGEKLFF | TGTGCCATCAGGGGACAGGGAGGTGAAAAACTGTTTTTT
. | TRBD1 | TRBJ2-7 | TRBV11-2 | CASSLVATGGRYEQYF | TGTGCCAGCAGCTTAGTAGCGACAGGGGGCAGGTACGAGCAGTACTTC
. | . | TRBJ2-7 | TRBV29-1 | CSVESNSYEQYF | TGCAGCGTTGAGTCCAATTCCTACGAGCAGTACTTC
. | . | TRBJ2-7 | TRBV10-2 | CASEDASTVYYEQYF | TGCGCCAGCGAGGACGCTAGTACCGTTTACTACGAGCAGTACTTC
. | . | TRBJ2-4 | TRBV28 | CASSYWGVISPGAKNIQYF | TGTGCCAGTAGCTACTGGGGAGTCATCAGTCCAGGAGCCAAAAACATTCAGTACTTC
few | . | TRBJ1-4 | TRBV19 | CASSRQAGTNEKLFF | TGTGCCAGTAGCCGACAGGCCGGGACTAATGAAAAACTGTTTTTT
. | . | TRBJ2-2 | TRBV9 | CASSSLTGPGELFF | TGTGCCAGCAGCTCACTGACAGGACCGGGGGAGCTGTTTTTT
. | TRBD1 | TRBJ1-2 | TRBV4-3 | CASSPLAGGAYGYTF | TGCGCCAGCAGCCCCCTGGCAGGGGGCGCGTATGGCTACACCTTC
once | TRBD2 | TRBJ2-1 | TRBV4-3 | CASSPTSDNEQFF | TGCGCCAGCAGCCCCACTAGCGACAATGAGCAGTTCTTC
once | . | TRBJ2-7 | TRBV7-9 | CASSSSSDGSYEQYF | TGTGCCAGCAGCTCCTCCTCGGACGGCTCCTACGAGCAGTACTTC
. | TRBD1 | TRBJ1-1 | TRBV7-9 | CASSRGGTGVTEAFF | TGTGCCAGCAGCCGCGGGGGGACAGGGGTTACTGAAGCTTTCTTT
. | . | TRBJ2-5 | TRBV18 | CASSQGLQETQYF | TGTGCCAGCTCACAGGGATTACAAGAGACCCAGTACTTC
. | . | TRBJ1-1 | TRBV2 | CASSEGQAGPAFF | TGTGCCAGCAGTGAGGGGCAAGCTGGGCCGGCTTTCTTT
. | TRBD1 | TRBJ1-2 | TRBV7-6 | CASSTQGPSGYTF | TGTGCCAGCAGCACACAGGGGCCGAGCGGCTACACCTTC
. | . | TRBJ1-1 | TRBV6-1 | CASGPGRSRGTEAFF | TGTGCCAGCGGGCCGGGCCGCAGCAGAGGCACTGAAGCTTTCTTT
once | . | TRBJ2-5 | TRBV6-1 | CASRRQETQYF | TGTGCCAGCAGGCGTCAGGAGACCCAGTACTTC